This T cell receptor (beta chain) was recovered during a study of cytomegalovirus exposure and HLA in healthy donors. With regard to this clone: The antigen is undetermined.

V lost 0 bases and J 2 bases, leaving 11 bases between the germline ends. The CDR3 totals 15 residues. Germline V CDR1 and CDR2: MGHRA, YSYEKL. Primers included in the PCR were 60 Vbeta and 13 Jbeta primers. Profiling relied on immunoSEQ multiplex PCR, and the TCRdb table lists in-frame clones only, not all of them. This repertoire shows approximately 190,000 clones, 87% found once; its top ten account for 1% to 1.5%. Study results and limitations: A few of the chains that were CMV-associated were confirmed in vitro to be specific for CMV antigens. A further, later analysis showed that HLA-associated TCR beta chains (compared with equally common others) were more clonally expanded. A prior analysis recorded that most TCR beta V segments were productive about 87% or about 30% of the time. In a later analysis, a genetic analysis reported fewer productive-TCR N-insertions in an Asian-associated ancestry cluster than the cohort average.

The sequencing sample was made of PBMCs. The receptor's source is a man younger than 45 in good health and CMV-seronegative. The chain recombines TRBV4-1 with TRBJ2-7; TRBD1 might be the D (5 bases). The chain's CDR3 is CASSQDEQEPYEQYF. DNA of the CDR3: TGCGCCAGCAGCCAAGATGAACAGGAACCCTACGAGCAGTACTTC.